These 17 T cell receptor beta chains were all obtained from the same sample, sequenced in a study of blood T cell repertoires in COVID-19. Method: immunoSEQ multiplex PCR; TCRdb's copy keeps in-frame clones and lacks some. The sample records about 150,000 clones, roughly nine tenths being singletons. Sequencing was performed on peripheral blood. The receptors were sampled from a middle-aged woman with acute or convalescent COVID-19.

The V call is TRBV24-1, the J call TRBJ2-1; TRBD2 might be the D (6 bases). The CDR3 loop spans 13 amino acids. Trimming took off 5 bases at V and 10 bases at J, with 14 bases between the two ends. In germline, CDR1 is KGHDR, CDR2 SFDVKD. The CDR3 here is CATSGRERWEQFF. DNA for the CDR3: TGTGCCACCAGTGGTCGGGAGAGGTGGGAGCAGTTCTTC.

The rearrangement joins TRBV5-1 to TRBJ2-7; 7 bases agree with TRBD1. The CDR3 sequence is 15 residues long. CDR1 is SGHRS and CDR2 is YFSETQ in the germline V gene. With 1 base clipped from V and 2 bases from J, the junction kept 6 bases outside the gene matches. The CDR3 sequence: CASSLIGTDTYEQYF. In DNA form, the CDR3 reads TGCGCCAGCAGCTTGATCGGGACAGATACCTACGAGCAGTACTTC.

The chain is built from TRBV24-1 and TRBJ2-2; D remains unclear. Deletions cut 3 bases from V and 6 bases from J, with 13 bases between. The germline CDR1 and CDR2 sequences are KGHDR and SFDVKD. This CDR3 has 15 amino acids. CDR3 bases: TGTGCCACCAGTGATAACCTAGATTTCTCCGGGGAGCTGTTTTTT. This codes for CATSDNLDFSGELFF.

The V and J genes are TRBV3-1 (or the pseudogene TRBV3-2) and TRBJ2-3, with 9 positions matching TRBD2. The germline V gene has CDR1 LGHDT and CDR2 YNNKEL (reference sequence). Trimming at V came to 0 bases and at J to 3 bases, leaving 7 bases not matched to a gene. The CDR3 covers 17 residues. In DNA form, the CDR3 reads TGTGCCAGCAGCCAAGAGTGGTCGGCGGGGGGGACAGATACGCAGTATTTT. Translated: CASSQEWSAGGTDTQYF.

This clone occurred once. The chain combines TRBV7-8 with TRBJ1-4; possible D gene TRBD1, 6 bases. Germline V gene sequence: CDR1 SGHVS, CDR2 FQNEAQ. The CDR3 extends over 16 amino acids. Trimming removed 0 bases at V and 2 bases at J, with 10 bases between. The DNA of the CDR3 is TGTGCCAGCAGCTTAGCGCACGGACAGACTAATGAAAAACTGTTTTTT. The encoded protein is CASSLAHGQTNEKLFF.

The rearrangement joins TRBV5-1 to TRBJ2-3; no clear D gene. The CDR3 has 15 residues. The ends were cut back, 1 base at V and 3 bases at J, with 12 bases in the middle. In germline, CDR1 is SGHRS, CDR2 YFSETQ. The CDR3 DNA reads TGCGCCAGCAGCTTGAGGAGAGTCCAAACAGATACGCAGTATTTT. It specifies CASSLRRVQTDTQYF.

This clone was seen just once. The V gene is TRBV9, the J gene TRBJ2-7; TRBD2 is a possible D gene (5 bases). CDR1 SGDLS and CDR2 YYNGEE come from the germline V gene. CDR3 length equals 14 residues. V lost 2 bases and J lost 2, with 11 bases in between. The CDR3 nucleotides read TGTGCCAGCAGCGTTCAGGACGGGGCCTACGAGCAGTACTTC. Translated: CASSVQDGAYEQYF.

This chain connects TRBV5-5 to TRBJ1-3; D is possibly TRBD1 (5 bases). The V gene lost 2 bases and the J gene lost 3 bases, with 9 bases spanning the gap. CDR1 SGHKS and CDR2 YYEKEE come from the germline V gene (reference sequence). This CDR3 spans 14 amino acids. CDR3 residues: CASSFGGDGNTIYF. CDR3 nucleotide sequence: TGTGCCAGCAGCTTCGGAGGGGATGGAAACACCATATATTTT.

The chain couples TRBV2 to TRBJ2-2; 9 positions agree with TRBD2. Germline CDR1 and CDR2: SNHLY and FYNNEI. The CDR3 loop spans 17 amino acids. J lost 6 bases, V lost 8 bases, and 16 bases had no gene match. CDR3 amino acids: CASSPWRGGSGPGELFF. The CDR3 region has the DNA TGTGCCAGCTCGCCCTGGCGGGGGGGCTCAGGGCCCGGGGAGCTGTTTTTT.

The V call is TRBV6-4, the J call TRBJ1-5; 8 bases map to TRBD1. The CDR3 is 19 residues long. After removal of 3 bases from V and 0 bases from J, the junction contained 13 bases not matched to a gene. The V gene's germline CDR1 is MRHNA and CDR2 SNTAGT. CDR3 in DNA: TGTGCCAGCAGTGATTTTAGAGACAGGGGAACCCATAGCAATCAGCCCCAGCATTTT. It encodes CASSDFRDRGTHSNQPQHF.

The CDR3, as DNA: TGCGCCAGCAGTTTTGGACAGGGGGGAACTGAAGCTTTCTTT. This sequence encodes CASSFGQGGTEAFF. The rearrangement uses TRBV5-1 and TRBJ1-1, with 10 bases identical to TRBD1. Germline CDR1 reads SGHRS; CDR2 reads YFSETQ. J was trimmed by 5 bases and V by 5 bases; bases with no gene match: 6. The CDR3 is made up of 14 amino acids.

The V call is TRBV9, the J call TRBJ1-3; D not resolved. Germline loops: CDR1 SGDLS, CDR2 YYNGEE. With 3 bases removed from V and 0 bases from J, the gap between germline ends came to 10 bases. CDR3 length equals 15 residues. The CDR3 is CASSATALSGNTIYF. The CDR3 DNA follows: TGTGCCAGCAGCGCTACAGCTCTCTCTGGAAACACCATATATTTT.

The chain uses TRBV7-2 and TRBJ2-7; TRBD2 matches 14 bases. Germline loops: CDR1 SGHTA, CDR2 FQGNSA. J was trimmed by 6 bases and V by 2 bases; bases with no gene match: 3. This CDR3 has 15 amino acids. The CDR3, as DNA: TGTGCCAGCAGCTTACAGGGACTAGCGGGGGTCGAGCAGTACTTC. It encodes CASSLQGLAGVEQYF.

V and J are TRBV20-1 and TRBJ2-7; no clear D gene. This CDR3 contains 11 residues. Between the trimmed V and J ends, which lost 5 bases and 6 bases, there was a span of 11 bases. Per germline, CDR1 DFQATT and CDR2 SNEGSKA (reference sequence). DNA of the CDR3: TGCAGTGCTCTCAAATTCGGCGAGCAGTACTTC. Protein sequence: CSALKFGEQYF.

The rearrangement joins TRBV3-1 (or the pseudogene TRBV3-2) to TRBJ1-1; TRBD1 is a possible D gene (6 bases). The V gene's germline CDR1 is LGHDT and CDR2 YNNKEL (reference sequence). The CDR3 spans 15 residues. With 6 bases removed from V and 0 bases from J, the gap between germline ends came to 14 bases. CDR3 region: CASSSQGTMNTEAFF. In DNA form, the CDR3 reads TGTGCCAGCAGTTCTCAGGGGACCATGAACACTGAAGCTTTCTTT.

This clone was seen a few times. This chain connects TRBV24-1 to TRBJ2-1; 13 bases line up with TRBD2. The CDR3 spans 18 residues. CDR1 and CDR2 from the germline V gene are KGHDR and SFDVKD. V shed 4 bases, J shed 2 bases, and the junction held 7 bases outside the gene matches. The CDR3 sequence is CATSDRTGTSGTYNEQFF. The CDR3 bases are TGTGCCACCAGTGACCGAACGGGGACTAGCGGGACCTACAATGAGCAGTTCTTC.

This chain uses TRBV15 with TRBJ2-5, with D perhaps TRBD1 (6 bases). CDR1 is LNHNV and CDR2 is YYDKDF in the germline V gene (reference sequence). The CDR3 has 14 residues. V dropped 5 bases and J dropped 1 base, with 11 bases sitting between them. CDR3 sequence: CATSPRTVQETQYF. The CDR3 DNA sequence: TGTGCCACCAGCCCCCGGACAGTCCAAGAGACCCAGTACTTC.